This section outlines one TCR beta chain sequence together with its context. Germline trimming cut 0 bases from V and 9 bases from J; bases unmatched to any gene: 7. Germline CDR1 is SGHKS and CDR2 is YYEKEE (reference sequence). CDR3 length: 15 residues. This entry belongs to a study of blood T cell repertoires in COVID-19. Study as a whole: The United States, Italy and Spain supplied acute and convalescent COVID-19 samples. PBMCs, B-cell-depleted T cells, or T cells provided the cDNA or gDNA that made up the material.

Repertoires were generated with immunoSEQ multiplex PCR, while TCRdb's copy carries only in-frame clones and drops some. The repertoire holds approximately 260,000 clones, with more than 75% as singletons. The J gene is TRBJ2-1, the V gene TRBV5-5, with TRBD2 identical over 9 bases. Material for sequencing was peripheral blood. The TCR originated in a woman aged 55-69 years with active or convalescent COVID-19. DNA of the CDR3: TGTGCCAGCAGCTTGGTGGCTAGCGGGGCCGGTGAGCAGTTCTTC. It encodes CASSLVASGAGEQFF.